The TCR beta chain under discussion was sequenced for a study of cytomegalovirus exposure and HLA in healthy donors. The germline CDR1 and CDR2 sequences are MDHEN and SYDVKM. The V segment lost 3 bases and the J segment 5 bases; nucleotides outside the gene matches: 20. CDR3 length: 19 amino acids. Using immunoSEQ multiplex PCR, the repertoire was profiled, and TCRdb retains in-frame clones only, with some absent. The top ten clones hold over 9% of a sample with about 130,000 clones, approximately 89% of them seen once. The sample taken for sequencing was PBMCs. The chain links TRBV28 to TRBJ2-5; TRBD1 agrees at 8 bases. The receptor comes from a woman under 30 in good health and CMV-seropositive. CDR3 in DNA: TGTGCCAGCAGTTTGAGTATTCGGTCGGGCAGGGGGCTGCGGGAGACCCAGTACTTC. It translates to CASSLSIRSGRGLRETQYF.